Presented here are 11 T cell receptor beta chains from one specimen sequenced in a study of tumor-infiltrating lymphocytes in localized non-small cell lung cancer. Assay used: immunoSEQ multiplex PCR; TCRdb lists only in-frame clones, some missing. The data contain roughly 9,500 clones, 72% of them singletons. What was sequenced was lung tumor tissue. Receptors were obtained from a human donor with non-small cell lung cancer.

The CDR3 coding sequence is TGTGCCAGCAGCTTAACGGGTCATGGCTACACCTTC. It specifies CASSLTGHGYTF. V gene TRBV7-9 combines with J gene TRBJ1-2, with D hard to call. The V gene lost 2 bases and the J gene lost 6 bases, with 7 bases spanning the gap. The V gene's germline CDR1 is SEHNR and CDR2 FQNEAQ (reference sequence). The CDR3 length is 12 residues.

The chain couples TRBV18 to TRBJ2-5; 8 bases line up with TRBD2. The CDR3 is 13 residues long. Germline values: CDR1 KGHSH, CDR2 LQKENI. The V segment lost 6 bases and the J segment 5 bases; nucleotides outside the gene matches: 5. The DNA for the CDR3 is TGTGCCAGCTCCAGCGGGAGACGGGAGACCCAGTACTTC. This translates into CASSSGRRETQYF.

The chain is built from TRBV7-8 and TRBJ2-7; D not resolved. CDR3 size: 14 residues. The germline V gene encodes CDR1 SGHVS and CDR2 FQNEAQ. The V end was cut by 5 bases, the J end by 2 bases, with 13 bases between. The CDR3 DNA sequence: TGTGCCAGCAGCCCTTTCCTCTTGACCTACGAGCAGTACTTC. Translation: CASSPFLLTYEQYF.

The chain uses TRBV18 and TRBJ1-2; no clear D gene. The CDR3 spans 14 residues. In germline, CDR1 is KGHSH, CDR2 LQKENI. V dropped 4 bases and J dropped 8 bases, with 17 bases sitting between them. The CDR3 nucleotides read TGTGCCAGCTCACTCGAATATGAAGCGGGAGGCTACACCTTC. Protein: CASSLEYEAGGYTF. Full variable domain (rest looked up from reference TRBV18 and TRBJ1-2): NAGVMQNPRHLVRRRGQEARLRCSPMKGHSHVYWYRQLPEEGLKFMVYLQKENIIDESGMPKERFSAEFPKEGPSILRIQQVVRGDSAAYFCASSLEYEAGGYTFGSGTRLTVV.

The chain couples TRBV10-2 to TRBJ1-5; D might be TRBD1 (6 bases). V was shortened by 4 bases and J by 1 base, with 14 bases between the two germline ends. Germline V gives CDR1 WSHSY, CDR2 SAAADI. CDR3 length: 16 residues. The CDR3 nucleotides read TGCGCCAGCAGTGGGAAACAGGGAACGAGCAATCAGCCCCAGCATTTT. Translating it yields CASSGKQGTSNQPQHF.

This chain joins TRBV27 and TRBJ1-4; D may be TRBD1 (5 bases). The germline V gene has CDR1 MNHEY and CDR2 SMNVEV (reference sequence). V dropped 1 base and J dropped 11 bases, with 14 bases sitting between them. This CDR3 region has 14 residues. The CDR3 DNA sequence: TGTGCCAGCAGTTTATTGGGGCAGGGCAGGAAACTGTTTTTT. Protein: CASSLLGQGRKLFF.

Concerning this clone itself: This specimen includes other DNA sequences encoding the same CDR3. The V call is TRBV5-1, the J call TRBJ2-5, with 8 nucleotides matching TRBD1. The CDR3 totals 14 residues. Losses at the gene ends were 3 bases for V and 5 bases for J; bases not matched to a gene: 6. The germline V gene encodes CDR1 SGHRS and CDR2 YFSETQ. Here the CDR3 DNA reads TGCGCCAGCAGCTCTGGGACAGGTCGGGAGACCCAGTACTTC. This translates into CASSSGTGRETQYF.

The CDR3 DNA follows: TGCGCCAGCAGCCAAAAGACAGGGGACTATGGCTACACCTTC. Encoded protein: CASSQKTGDYGYTF. V usage is TRBV4-1 and J usage is TRBJ1-2; 8 bases map to TRBD1. The V segment lost 2 bases and the J segment 3 bases; nucleotides outside the gene matches: 2. The CDR3 is 14 residues long. From germline, CDR1 is MGHRA and CDR2 YSYEKL.

The sample holds one count of this clone. The chain employs TRBV5-6 and TRBJ2-1; D is undetermined. CDR1 is SGHDT, CDR2 YYEEEE, per germline. The CDR3 has 11 residues. V was trimmed by 4 bases and J by 8 bases, leaving 7 bases between them. This CDR3 reads CASSRLDEQFF. The CDR3 region has the DNA TGTGCCAGCAGCAGACTGGATGAGCAGTTCTTC.

The CDR3 loop reads CASSIKGLRERDEQFF. The DNA for the CDR3 is TGTGCCAGCAGCATAAAGGGTCTGCGGGAGCGGGATGAGCAGTTCTTC. The J gene is TRBJ2-1, the V gene TRBV7-9; 7 bases are a match to TRBD2. Germline values: CDR1 SEHNR, CDR2 FQNEAQ (reference sequence). This CDR3 has 16 amino acids. Trimming cost V 5 bases and J 8 bases; bases outside gene matches: 15. Drawing the rest from reference TRBV7-9 and TRBJ2-1, the complete variable domain is DTGVSQNPRHKITKRGQNVTFRCDPISEHNRLYWYRQTLGQGPEFLTYFQNEAQLEKSRLLSDRFSAERPKGSFSTLEIQRTEQGDSAMYLCASSIKGLRERDEQFFGPGTRLTVL.

In this sample, this clone turned up a few times. The gene calls are TRBV18 and TRBJ1-2; D remains unclear. V dropped 2 bases and J dropped 7 bases, with 11 bases sitting between them. CDR3 length equals 13 residues. Germline loops: CDR1 KGHSH, CDR2 LQKENI. As DNA, the CDR3 is TGTGCCAGCTCACCAGGGTTGTACTTTGGCTACACCTTC. Translated, it gives CASSPGLYFGYTF.